This T cell receptor (beta chain) is from a study of vaccination and CD4 T cells after COVID-19. Points from the study as a whole: SARS-CoV-2-reactive clonotype medians increased from around 21 to 38, not significantly.

Cultured CD4+ T cell DNA was sequenced using the Oncomine TCR Beta short-read assay. MiXCR, run by TCRdb on the PCR reads, gives a single entry per CDR3 protein. The sample yields 8,000 to 13,000 distinct CDR3 sequences, approximately 59% seen once. Indicated treatment: roughly 10-day PBMC culture with coronavirus spike peptide pools or control peptides (ViraFEST assay). Looked up from germline, CDR1 is MNHEY and CDR2 is SVGAGI. The V and J ends lost 4 bases and 11 bases respectively, with 17 bases between them. The CDR3 is made up of 13 amino acids. This clonotype has just a few counts. The antigen remains undetermined.

The source material was CD4+ T cells from blood, cultured in vitro. The sequence was obtained from a human donor who had recovered from COVID-19. The rearrangement uses TRBV6-5 and TRBJ1-1, with D perhaps matching TRBD1 (5 bases). This chain's CDR3 is CASSSPRGGGAFF. CDR3 nucleotides: TGTGCCAGCAGTTCCCCCCGGGGGGGGGGTGCTTTCTTT.